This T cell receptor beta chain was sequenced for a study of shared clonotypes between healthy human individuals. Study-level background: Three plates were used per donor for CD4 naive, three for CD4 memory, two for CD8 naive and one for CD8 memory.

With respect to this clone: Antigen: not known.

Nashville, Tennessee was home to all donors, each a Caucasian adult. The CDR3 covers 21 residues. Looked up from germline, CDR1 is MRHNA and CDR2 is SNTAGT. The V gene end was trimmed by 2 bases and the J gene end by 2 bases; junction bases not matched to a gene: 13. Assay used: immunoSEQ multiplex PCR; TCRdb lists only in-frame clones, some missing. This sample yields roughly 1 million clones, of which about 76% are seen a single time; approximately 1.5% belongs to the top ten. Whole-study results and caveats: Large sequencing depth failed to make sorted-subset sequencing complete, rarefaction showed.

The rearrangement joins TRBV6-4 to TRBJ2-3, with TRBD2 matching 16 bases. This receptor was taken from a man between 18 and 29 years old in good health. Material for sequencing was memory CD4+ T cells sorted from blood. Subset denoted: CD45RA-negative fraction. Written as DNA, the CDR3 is TGTGCCAGCAGTGACCCCTCGGGACTAGCGGGAGGGCCGTTACCCACAGATACGCAGTATTTT. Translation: CASSDPSGLAGGPLPTDTQYF.